These T cell receptor beta chains were read from a single sample in a study of T cell repertoires in cytomegalovirus infection. TCRdb reanalysed the reads using MiXCR and keeps one entry per CDR3 protein. The profile shows 200,000 to 250,000 distinct CDR3 sequences, roughly an eighth of them singletons. The sample was PBMCs. These receptors all come from a human donor in good health (CMV status not recorded). Some clones in this sample may be carry-over from other donors' samples. Both conserved end residues are part of each CDR3.

V: TRBV28
J: TRBJ1-2
CDR3: CASRRGVGYGYTF

V: TRBV30
J: TRBJ1-1
CDR3: CAWRTTGRTEAFF

V: TRBV7-2
J: TRBJ2-5
CDR3: CASSSIGTSGRETQYF

V: TRBV7-2
J: TRBJ1-2
CDR3: CASSLGGGHRQYGYTF

V: TRBV7-3
J: TRBJ2-1
CDR3: CASSLTLAGDYHEQFF

V: TRBV2
J: TRBJ2-2
CDR3: CASSRDAPNTGELFF

V: TRBV5-1
J: TRBJ1-4
CDR3: CASSLTLAGTGFF

V: TRBV7-3
J: TRBJ1-6
CDR3: CASSAGQNNSPLHF

V: TRBV18
J: TRBJ2-1
CDR3: CASSPDRQLNNEQFF

V: TRBV5-1
J: TRBJ2-3
CDR3: CASSPLSQEDTQYF

V: TRBV12-3/TRBV12-4
J: TRBJ2-3
CDR3: CASSASGSAQYF

V: TRBV20-1
J: TRBJ2-7
CDR3: CSAGVAGNAPYEQYF

V: TRBV25-1
J: TRBJ2-1
CDR3: CASSESAPGTSGRRQFF

V: TRBV7-2
J: TRBJ2-3
CDR3: CASSLIGTTDTQYF

V: TRBV29-1
J: TRBJ2-7
CDR3: CSVAYRDRESGQYF

V: TRBV7-9
J: TRBJ1-5
CDR3: CASSPDGAAHSNQPQHF

V: TRBV28
J: TRBJ1-5
CDR3: CASSAGGLGSNQPQHF

V: TRBV7-2
J: TRBJ1-2
CDR3: CASSLQGPGYGYTF

V: TRBV7-9
J: TRBJ2-1
CDR3: CASSLGGGPSREQFF

V: TRBV28
J: TRBJ2-3
CDR3: CASMGQGLTDTQYF

V: TRBV7-2
J: TRBJ1-3
CDR3: CASSLDRGRGNTIYF

V: TRBV30
J: TRBJ1-1
CDR3: CAWTFSPNTEAFF

V: TRBV6-6
J: TRBJ2-3
CDR3: CASSDLTVGPTDTQYF

V: TRBV7-9
J: TRBJ1-5
CDR3: CASSLRKDQPQHF

V: TRBV7-2
J: TRBJ1-4
CDR3: CASSLEIRGMRNEKLFF

V: TRBV19
J: TRBJ1-5
CDR3: CASASRSRGSQPQHF

V: TRBV4-2
J: TRBJ2-6
CDR3: CASSQGGSSSGANVLTF